The clone carrying this TCR beta chain was seen a single time. The V gene's germline CDR1 is SGHTA and CDR2 FQGTGA. This CDR3 spans 15 amino acids. V was clipped by 4 bases and J by 1 base, with 12 bases between them. These data originate in a study of T-cell reconstitution after alpha-beta-depleted transplantation in children. TCRbeta library preparation incorporated unique molecular identifiers. TCRdb reanalysed the PCR reads using MiXCR and keeps one entry per CDR3 protein. The sample has over 400,000 distinct CDR3 sequences, approximately 13% seen once. The chain carries TRBV7-3 and TRBJ2-3, with a tentative D call TRBD2 (6 bases). The clonotype comes from a human donor who donated a stem cell graft to a child with combined immunodeficiency. The sequenced sample was PBMCs from the stem cell graft donor, obtained from the stem cell graft. CDR3 amino acids: CASSSGVGRTDTQYF. The DNA of the CDR3 is TGTGCCAGCAGCTCGGGGGTCGGGCGCACAGATACGCAGTATTTT.